These T cell receptor beta chains were read from a single sample in a study of blood T cell repertoires in COVID-19. Sequencing used immunoSEQ multiplex PCR; TCRdb keeps in-frame clones, though not all of them. The sample records 180,000 or so clones, about 86% being singletons. Specimen: peripheral blood. Receptors originate from a man aged 18 to 30 with acute or convalescent COVID-19. CDR3s include the opening cysteine and the closing phenylalanine or tryptophan. The D gene is left open where the match is weak. A clone size is listed for some rows: how often the clone was seen (once, few, many), or a class if it is expanded.

clone_size: NA
d_call: NA
v_call: TRBV28
j_call: TRBJ1-6
cdr3_nt: TGTGCCAGCAGTACAGGGAATAATTCACCCCTCCACTTT
cdr3_aa: CASSTGNNSPLHF

clone_size: NA
d_call: NA
v_call: TRBV7-8
j_call: TRBJ1-2
cdr3_nt: TGTGCCAGCAGCTTACATAACAGGGATGGCTACACCTTC
cdr3_aa: CASSLHNRDGYTF

clone_size: NA
d_call: TRBD1
v_call: TRBV12-3/TRBV12-4
j_call: TRBJ2-1
cdr3_nt: TGTGCCAGCAGGCCGACAGGGGTTATCCTGTTCTTC
cdr3_aa: CASRPTGVILFF

clone_size: NA
d_call: TRBD2
v_call: TRBV14
j_call: TRBJ2-2
cdr3_nt: TGTGCCAGCAGTCCACGGACTAGCCGATACACCGGGGAGCTGTTTTTT
cdr3_aa: CASSPRTSRYTGELFF

clone_size: NA
d_call: NA
v_call: TRBV28
j_call: TRBJ1-5
cdr3_nt: TGTGCCACCACGACGGAACAGATTAGCAATCAGCCCCAGCATTTT
cdr3_aa: CATTTEQISNQPQHF

clone_size: NA
d_call: NA
v_call: TRBV28
j_call: TRBJ1-1
cdr3_nt: TGTGCCAGCAGTTCCCCACCAACAGAGCTGAACACTGAAGCTTTCTTT
cdr3_aa: CASSSPPTELNTEAFF

clone_size: NA
d_call: NA
v_call: TRBV5-8
j_call: TRBJ2-2
cdr3_nt: TGTGCCAGCAGCTCCGGGACACGATCGAACACCGGGGAGCTGTTTTTT
cdr3_aa: CASSSGTRSNTGELFF

clone_size: once
d_call: NA
v_call: TRBV5-1
j_call: TRBJ1-1
cdr3_nt: TGCGCCAGCAGCCTGGACAGGAACACTGAAGCTTTCTTT
cdr3_aa: CASSLDRNTEAFF

clone_size: NA
d_call: NA
v_call: TRBV7-9
j_call: TRBJ1-4
cdr3_nt: TGTGCCAGCAGCTTAGGTTCGGCCTCCGGGGAAAAACTGTTTTTT
cdr3_aa: CASSLGSASGEKLFF

clone_size: once
d_call: NA
v_call: TRBV9
j_call: TRBJ1-2
cdr3_nt: TGTGCCAGCAGCGTAGTAGACAGCCAATATGGCTACACCTTC
cdr3_aa: CASSVVDSQYGYTF

clone_size: NA
d_call: NA
v_call: TRBV7-9
j_call: TRBJ1-2
cdr3_nt: TGTGCCAGCAGCTTACTAAATAACTATGGCTACACCTTC
cdr3_aa: CASSLLNNYGYTF

clone_size: NA
d_call: NA
v_call: TRBV5-4
j_call: TRBJ1-2
cdr3_nt: TGTGCCAGCAGCCTAGGTACAGGGTTTGGCTACACCTTC
cdr3_aa: CASSLGTGFGYTF

clone_size: NA
d_call: NA
v_call: TRBV5-1
j_call: TRBJ1-2
cdr3_nt: TGCGCCAGCAGCTCGGGAACCCCACTAGGCCATGGCTACACCTTC
cdr3_aa: CASSSGTPLGHGYTF

clone_size: NA
d_call: NA
v_call: TRBV7-9
j_call: TRBJ1-4
cdr3_nt: TGTGCCAGCAGTGATACAGGGAACTCAAATGAAAAACTGTTTTTT
cdr3_aa: CASSDTGNSNEKLFF

clone_size: NA
d_call: NA
v_call: TRBV4-1
j_call: TRBJ2-7
cdr3_nt: TGCGCCAGCAGCCAAGATTTCAGGGTATACTACGAGCAGTACTTC
cdr3_aa: CASSQDFRVYYEQYF

clone_size: NA
d_call: NA
v_call: TRBV7-9
j_call: TRBJ1-1
cdr3_nt: TGTGCCAGCAGGCCCGGGACTGCTGAAGCTTTCTTT
cdr3_aa: CASRPGTAEAFF

clone_size: NA
d_call: NA
v_call: TRBV4-1
j_call: TRBJ1-1
cdr3_nt: TGCGCCAGCAGCCCCAATTATAAGGCAGAACTAAACACTGAAGCTTTCTTT
cdr3_aa: CASSPNYKAELNTEAFF

clone_size: NA
d_call: NA
v_call: TRBV2
j_call: TRBJ2-4
cdr3_nt: TGTGCCAGCAGTGATGACGGACTTGCCAAAAACATTCAGTACTTC
cdr3_aa: CASSDDGLAKNIQYF

clone_size: NA
d_call: TRBD1
v_call: TRBV29-1
j_call: TRBJ1-1
cdr3_nt: TGCAGCGCATCAATATCCGGCGACAGGGGAGGAAAAGCTTTCTTT
cdr3_aa: CSASISGDRGGKAFF

clone_size: NA
d_call: NA
v_call: TRBV27
j_call: TRBJ2-2
cdr3_nt: TGTGCCAGCAGTTTACCGACCGGGGAGCTGTTTTTT
cdr3_aa: CASSLPTGELFF

clone_size: NA
d_call: NA
v_call: TRBV5-1
j_call: TRBJ2-7
cdr3_nt: TGCGCCAGCAGCTTGGAGCCCGGTGTCAACTACGAGCAGTACTTC
cdr3_aa: CASSLEPGVNYEQYF

clone_size: few
d_call: NA
v_call: TRBV19
j_call: TRBJ1-1
cdr3_nt: TGTGCCAGTAGTATACGAGGGGGTACTGAAGCTTTCTTT
cdr3_aa: CASSIRGGTEAFF

clone_size: NA
d_call: TRBD1
v_call: TRBV7-7
j_call: TRBJ1-2
cdr3_nt: TGTGCCAGCAGCTTAGCAGGGGGCGAGGGCTACACCTTC
cdr3_aa: CASSLAGGEGYTF

clone_size: NA
d_call: TRBD1
v_call: TRBV2
j_call: TRBJ2-7
cdr3_nt: TGTGCCAGCAGACCGGGACAGGGGACTAGGGAGCAGTACTTC
cdr3_aa: CASRPGQGTREQYF

clone_size: NA
d_call: TRBD1
v_call: TRBV6-5
j_call: TRBJ2-7
cdr3_nt: TGTGCCAGCAGGTTCCGGGACAGTTCCTACGAGCAGTACTTC
cdr3_aa: CASRFRDSSYEQYF

clone_size: few
d_call: TRBD2
v_call: TRBV6-5
j_call: TRBJ2-5
cdr3_nt: TGTGCCAGCAGTTACTCGGGACTAGCGGGGGGGGAGACCCAGTACTTC
cdr3_aa: CASSYSGLAGGETQYF

clone_size: NA
d_call: NA
v_call: TRBV7-9
j_call: TRBJ2-7
cdr3_nt: TGTGCCAGCAGCTTAGGGGGAGCGCTTGCGTACTTC
cdr3_aa: CASSLGGALAYF